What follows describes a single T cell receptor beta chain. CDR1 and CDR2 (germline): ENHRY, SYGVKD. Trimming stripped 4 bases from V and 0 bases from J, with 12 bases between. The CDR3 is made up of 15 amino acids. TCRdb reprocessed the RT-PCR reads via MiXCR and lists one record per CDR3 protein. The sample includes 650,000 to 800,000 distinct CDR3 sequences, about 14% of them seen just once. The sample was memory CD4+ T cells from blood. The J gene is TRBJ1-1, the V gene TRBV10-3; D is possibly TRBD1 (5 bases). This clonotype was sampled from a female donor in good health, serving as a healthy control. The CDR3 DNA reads TGTGCCATCAGTGGGGACGGAACTATGAACACTGAAGCTTTCTTT. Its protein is CAISGDGTMNTEAFF.